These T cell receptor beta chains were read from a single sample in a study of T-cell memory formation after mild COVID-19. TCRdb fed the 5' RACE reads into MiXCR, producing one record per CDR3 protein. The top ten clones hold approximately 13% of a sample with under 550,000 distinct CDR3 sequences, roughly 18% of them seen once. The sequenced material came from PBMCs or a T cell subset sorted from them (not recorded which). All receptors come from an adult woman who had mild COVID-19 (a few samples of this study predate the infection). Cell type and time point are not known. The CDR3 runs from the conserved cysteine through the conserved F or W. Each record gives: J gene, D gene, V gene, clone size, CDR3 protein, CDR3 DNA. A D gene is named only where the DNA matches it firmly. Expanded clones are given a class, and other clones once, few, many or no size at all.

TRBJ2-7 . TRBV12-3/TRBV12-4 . CASSRPRGEQYF TGTGCCAGCAGTCGACCCCGCGGCGAGCAGTACTTC
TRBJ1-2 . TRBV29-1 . CSVAPDRSGTGYTF TGCAGCGTTGCCCCCGACAGGTCCGGGACGGGCTACACCTTC
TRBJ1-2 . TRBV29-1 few CSVDSTGQTNYGYTF TGCAGCGTTGATTCCACGGGACAAACTAACTATGGCTACACCTTC
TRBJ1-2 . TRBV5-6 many CASSSGFAGYTF TGTGCCAGCAGCTCCGGATTCGCAGGCTACACCTTC
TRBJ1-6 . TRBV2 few CASRGLNSPLHF TGTGCCAGCAGGGGCCTTAATTCACCCCTCCACTTT
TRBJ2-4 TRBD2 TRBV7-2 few CASSSPSGLAGPTVGENIQYF TGTGCCAGCAGCTCACCATCTGGGCTAGCGGGGCCGACGGTAGGGGAAAACATTCAGTACTTC
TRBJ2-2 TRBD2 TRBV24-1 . CATSGGLASTGELFF TGTGCCACCAGTGGGGGACTAGCGTCCACCGGGGAGCTGTTTTTT
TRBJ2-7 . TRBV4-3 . CASSRPSGTRLGEQYF TGCGCCAGCAGCCGGCCCTCAGGGACCCGCTTGGGAGAGCAGTACTTC
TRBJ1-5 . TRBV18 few CASSPPGGNQPQHF TGTGCCAGCTCACCACCGGGGGGGAATCAGCCCCAGCATTTT
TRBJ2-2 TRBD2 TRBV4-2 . CASSQRSGRLGNTGELFF TGTGCCAGCAGCCAAAGGAGCGGGAGGCTCGGGAACACCGGGGAGCTGTTTTTT
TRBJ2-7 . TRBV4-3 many CASSHSINSGYEQYF TGCGCCAGCAGCCACTCTATAAATTCAGGGTACGAGCAGTACTTC
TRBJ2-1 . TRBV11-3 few CASSLAAGSYNEQFF TGTGCCAGCAGCTTAGCGGCCGGCTCCTACAATGAGCAGTTCTTC
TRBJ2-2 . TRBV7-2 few CASSLVVAATGELFF TGTGCCAGCAGCTTAGTGGTAGCGGCCACCGGGGAGCTGTTTTTT
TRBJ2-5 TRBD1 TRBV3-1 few CASSYRQGQETQYF TGTGCCAGCAGCTATCGACAGGGACAAGAGACCCAGTACTTC
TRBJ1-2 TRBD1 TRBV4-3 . CASSQERTHRGYYGYTF TGCGCCAGCAGCCAAGAGAGGACCCACAGGGGGTACTATGGCTACACCTTC
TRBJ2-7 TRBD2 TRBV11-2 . CASSPALGTISSSSYF TGTGCCAGCAGCCCCGCGCTCGGGACTATAAGTTCGTCGTCATACTTC
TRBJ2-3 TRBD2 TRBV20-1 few CSAKFTWTSGGAQDTQYF TGCAGTGCTAAATTTACCTGGACTAGCGGGGGGGCCCAAGATACGCAGTATTTT
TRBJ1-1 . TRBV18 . CASSPFGQLNTEAFF TGTGCCAGCTCCCCATTCGGCCAACTGAACACTGAAGCTTTCTTT
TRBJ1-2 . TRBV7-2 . CASSLVGLPGGRGYTF TGTGCCAGCAGCTTAGTTGGGCTTCCGGGCGGAAGAGGCTACACCTTC
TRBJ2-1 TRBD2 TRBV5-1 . CASTTWTSGSSYNEQFF TGCGCCAGCACCACATGGACTAGCGGGAGTTCCTACAATGAGCAGTTCTTC
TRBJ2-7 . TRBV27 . CASSLKGTYEQYF TGTGCCAGCAGTTTAAAGGGCACCTACGAGCAGTACTTC
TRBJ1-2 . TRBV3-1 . CASSQVFSVANYGYTF TGTGCCAGCAGCCAAGTTTTCTCGGTAGCTAACTATGGCTACACCTTC
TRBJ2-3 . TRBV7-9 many CASSLVAGGVFLTDTQYF TGTGCCAGCAGCTTAGTGGCCGGCGGGGTCTTCCTCACAGATACGCAGTATTTT
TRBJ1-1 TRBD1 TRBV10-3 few CAIKGQGTLEAFF TGTGCCATCAAAGGACAGGGCACCCTCGAAGCTTTCTTT
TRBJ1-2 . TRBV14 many CASSQVLHYGYTF TGTGCCAGCAGCCAAGTTTTGCACTATGGCTACACCTTC
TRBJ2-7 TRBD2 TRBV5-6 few CASSQAGLAAFRYEQYF TGTGCCAGCAGCCAAGCGGGACTAGCGGCTTTCCGCTACGAGCAGTACTTC
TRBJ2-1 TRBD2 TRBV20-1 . CSATSGRTTYNEQFF TGCAGCGCTACTAGCGGGAGGACTACCTACAATGAGCAGTTCTTC
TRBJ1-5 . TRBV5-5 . CASSLGVTSNQPQHF TGTGCCAGCAGCCTGGGTGTCACTAGCAATCAGCCCCAGCATTTT
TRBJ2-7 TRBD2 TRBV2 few CASMWGSGGVEQYF TGTGCCAGCATGTGGGGTAGCGGGGGAGTCGAGCAGTACTTC
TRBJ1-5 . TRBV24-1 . CATSVRGKGDQPQHF TGTGCCACCAGTGTTCGGGGGAAAGGGGATCAGCCCCAGCATTTT
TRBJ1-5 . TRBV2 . CASSERYQPQHF TGTGCCAGCAGTGAAAGGTATCAGCCCCAGCATTTT
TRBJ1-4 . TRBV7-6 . CASSLAIWDVSEKLFF TGTGCCAGCAGCTTGGCCATTTGGGATGTAAGCGAAAAACTGTTTTTT
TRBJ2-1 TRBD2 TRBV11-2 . CASSLDSASGGNEQFF TGTGCCAGCAGCTTAGATTCGGCTAGCGGGGGCAATGAGCAGTTCTTC
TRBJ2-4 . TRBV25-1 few CASSDSQGDKNIQYF TGTGCCAGCAGTGACTCACAGGGCGACAAAAACATTCAGTACTTC
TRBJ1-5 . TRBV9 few CASSVEAFSNQPQHF TGTGCCAGCAGCGTAGAGGCATTCAGCAATCAGCCCCAGCATTTT
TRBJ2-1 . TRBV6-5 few CASSYGVGREQFF TGTGCCAGCAGTTACGGGGTGGGCAGGGAGCAGTTCTTC
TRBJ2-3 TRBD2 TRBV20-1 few CNPIAGRSTDTQYF TGCAACCCTATAGCGGGCCGGAGCACAGATACGCAGTATTTT
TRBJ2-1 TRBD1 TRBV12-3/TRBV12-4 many CASSPRQGARDEQFF TGTGCCAGCAGTCCGCGACAGGGGGCGCGAGATGAGCAGTTCTTC
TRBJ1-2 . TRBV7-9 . CASSLRLEGYTF TGTGCCAGCAGCTTACGGCTGGAAGGCTACACCTTC
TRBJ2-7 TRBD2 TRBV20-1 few CSARERTSGSLVYEQYF TGCAGTGCTAGAGAGAGGACTAGCGGGAGTTTAGTCTACGAGCAGTACTTC
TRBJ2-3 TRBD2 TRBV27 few CASSLISGKSRTQYF TGTGCCAGCAGTTTGATTAGCGGGAAGTCGAGGACGCAGTATTTT
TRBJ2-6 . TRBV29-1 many CSVEGTSIFGANVLTF TGCAGCGTTGAGGGGACATCAATCTTTGGGGCCAACGTCCTGACTTTC
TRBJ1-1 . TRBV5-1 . CASSLGGQGNTEAFF TGCGCCAGCAGCTTGGGGGGCCAAGGGAACACTGAAGCTTTCTTT
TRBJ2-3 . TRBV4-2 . CASSQGGAGPTDTQYF TGTGCCAGCAGCCAAGGCGGGGCAGGGCCCACAGATACGCAGTATTTT